This is a list of T cell receptor beta chains from one sample in a study of blood T cell repertoires in COVID-19. Libraries were prepared by immunoSEQ multiplex PCR; TCRdb keeps only in-frame clonotypes and omits some of them. The data show 250,000 to 300,000 clones, with 88% seen just once and 0.75% to 1% held by the top ten. Sequenced: PBMCs or T cells enriched from blood (not recorded which). These receptors all come from a woman aged 25-40 years who had recovered from COVID-19. The CDR3 runs from the conserved cysteine through the conserved F or W. Each record gives: V gene, D gene, J gene, clone size, CDR3 protein, CDR3 DNA. D genes are given only for firm matches. The size of a clone is reported for some rows only, either as once, few or many, or as a class for expanded clones.

TRBV7-9	.	TRBJ1-1	.	CASSLGMRAASNTEAFF	TGTGCCAGCAGCTTAGGGATGCGGGCAGCCTCGAACACTGAAGCTTTCTTT
TRBV27	TRBD1	TRBJ1-5	.	CASSHYGTGAEQPQHF	TGTGCCAGCAGCCATTACGGGACAGGGGCCGAGCAGCCCCAGCATTTT
TRBV10-3	.	TRBJ1-5	few	CAIRGDSWDNQPQHF	TGTGCCATCAGGGGGGACTCGTGGGATAATCAGCCCCAGCATTTT
TRBV5-1	.	TRBJ2-1	.	CASSLGLANEQFF	TGCGCCAGCAGCTTGGGACTGGCAAATGAGCAGTTCTTC
TRBV27	.	TRBJ1-2	.	CASSPTGPNYGYTF	TGTGCCAGCAGTCCTACAGGGCCTAACTATGGCTACACCTTC
TRBV5-1	.	TRBJ2-3	.	CASSLRDSTDTQYF	TGCGCCAGCAGCCTGCGTGATAGCACAGATACGCAGTATTTT
TRBV19	TRBD2	TRBJ2-7	.	CASSPLAGASYEQYF	TGTGCCAGTAGTCCATTAGCGGGAGCTAGCTACGAGCAGTACTTC
TRBV18	.	TRBJ2-7	.	CASSPYTGTSGEQYF	TGTGCCAGCTCACCATATACCGGGACTTCAGGAGAGCAGTACTTC
TRBV7-9	.	TRBJ1-1	.	CASSLKGGNTEAFF	TGTGCCAGCAGCTTAAAAGGGGGGAACACTGAAGCTTTCTTT
TRBV7-8	TRBD1	TRBJ1-4	.	CASSFLGQGYGEKLFF	TGTGCCAGCAGCTTTTTGGGACAGGGATACGGTGAAAAACTGTTTTTT
TRBV28	TRBD1	TRBJ1-4	.	CASSFYQTGREKLFF	TGTGCCAGCAGTTTTTACCAGACAGGGCGTGAAAAACTGTTTTTT
TRBV27	TRBD1	TRBJ2-3	.	CARAVGTGPSDTQYF	TGTGCCCGAGCGGTGGGGACAGGGCCATCAGATACGCAGTATTTT
TRBV28	.	TRBJ1-1	.	CASSYRRGKNTEAFF	TGTGCCAGCAGTTACCGCAGAGGGAAGAACACTGAAGCTTTCTTT
TRBV5-1	.	TRBJ1-4	.	CASSFFTTNEKLFF	TGCGCCAGCAGCTTTTTCACAACTAATGAAAAACTGTTTTTT
TRBV2	.	TRBJ1-1	.	CASRRVSQNTEAFF	TGTGCCAGCCGACGGGTTTCACAGAACACTGAAGCTTTCTTT
TRBV27	TRBD1	TRBJ2-2	.	CASSSQGAGELFF	TGTGCCAGCAGTTCACAGGGGGCGGGGGAGCTGTTTTTT
TRBV11-2	TRBD2	TRBJ2-2	once	CASSLFVAGTTGELFF	TGTGCCAGCAGCTTATTCGTAGCGGGGACCACCGGGGAGCTGTTTTTT
TRBV28	.	TRBJ1-1	.	CASSLGHDGTEAFF	TGTGCCAGCAGTTTAGGACACGATGGCACTGAAGCTTTCTTT
TRBV6-5	TRBD1	TRBJ1-6	.	CASRTGSSYNSPLHF	TGTGCCAGCAGGACAGGGAGCTCCTATAATTCACCCCTCCACTTT
TRBV28	TRBD1	TRBJ1-2	.	CASSPGQETANYGYTF	TGTGCCAGCAGTCCCGGACAGGAAACTGCTAACTATGGCTACACCTTC
TRBV7-8	TRBD1	TRBJ1-2	.	CASSIRVGGDLYGYTF	TGTGCCAGCAGCATCAGGGTAGGGGGCGACCTCTATGGCTACACCTTC
TRBV18	.	TRBJ1-1	.	CASSTGMSGITEAFF	TGTGCCAGCTCGACAGGCATGTCGGGGATCACTGAAGCTTTCTTT
TRBV27	.	TRBJ1-5	.	CASSQSEGNINQPQHF	TGTGCCAGCAGCCAATCAGAGGGCAATATCAATCAGCCCCAGCATTTT
TRBV7-9	.	TRBJ1-2	.	CASSLEGDYGYTF	TGTGCCAGCAGCTTGGAGGGAGACTATGGCTACACCTTC
TRBV9	.	TRBJ1-2	.	CASSVGTNPNYGYTF	TGTGCCAGCAGCGTCGGGACAAACCCTAACTATGGCTACACCTTC
TRBV18	.	TRBJ1-6	.	CASSPSVSRAPLHF	TGTGCCAGCTCACCCTCGGTGTCACGAGCACCCCTCCACTTT
TRBV19	TRBD1	TRBJ2-7	.	CASSMDGQGSYEQYF	TGTGCCAGTAGTATGGACGGACAGGGCTCCTACGAGCAGTACTTC
TRBV27	TRBD1	TRBJ2-7	once	CASSLSWSGTGIIYEQYF	TGTGCCAGCAGTTTATCTTGGAGTGGGACAGGGATCATCTACGAGCAGTACTTC
TRBV13	.	TRBJ2-1	.	CASSLAEHNEQFF	TGTGCCAGCAGCTTAGCGGAGCACAATGAGCAGTTCTTC
TRBV6-6	.	TRBJ2-1	.	CASSPLRGILSEQFF	TGTGCCAGCAGTCCCCTGCGTGGTATACTCTCTGAGCAGTTCTTC
TRBV19	TRBD1	TRBJ1-6	.	CASSKRTGGNNSPLHF	TGTGCCAGTAGTAAACGGACAGGGGGGAATAATTCACCCCTCCACTTT
TRBV23-1	TRBD1	TRBJ1-2	few	CASSQSRGPNYGYTF	TGCGCCAGCAGTCAATCGAGGGGGCCTAACTATGGCTACACCTTC
TRBV18	TRBD2	TRBJ2-1	.	CASSPLAGEINEQFF	TGTGCCAGCTCACCACTAGCGGGAGAAATCAATGAGCAGTTCTTC
TRBV7-2	.	TRBJ1-2	.	CASSSPPGRYGYTF	TGTGCCAGCAGCTCTCCTCCAGGGAGGTATGGCTACACCTTC
TRBV9	TRBD1	TRBJ1-6	.	CASSRGQIGETLHF	TGTGCCAGCAGCCGGGGACAGATCGGTGAAACCCTCCACTTT
TRBV5-1	TRBD1	TRBJ2-1	.	CASSPGQGSYNEQFF	TGCGCCAGCAGCCCCGGACAGGGGTCATACAATGAGCAGTTCTTC
TRBV18	.	TRBJ1-6	.	CASSPLGGWNSPLHF	TGTGCCAGCTCACCCCTTGGAGGGTGGAATTCACCCCTCCACTTT
TRBV27	TRBD2	TRBJ2-7	.	CASRPGTRKSYEQYF	TGTGCCAGCAGACCCGGGACTAGAAAATCCTACGAGCAGTACTTC
TRBV7-8	TRBD2	TRBJ2-7	.	CASSTGLAVNEQYF	TGTGCCAGCAGCACGGGACTAGCGGTGAACGAGCAGTACTTC
TRBV27	TRBD2	TRBJ2-3	.	CASSFGRVGSTDTQYF	TGTGCCAGCAGTTTCGGGAGGGTGGGGAGCACAGATACGCAGTATTTT
TRBV19	.	TRBJ2-5	.	CASSTTGTQLIETQYF	TGTGCCAGTAGTACCACCGGGACACAACTCATAGAGACCCAGTACTTC